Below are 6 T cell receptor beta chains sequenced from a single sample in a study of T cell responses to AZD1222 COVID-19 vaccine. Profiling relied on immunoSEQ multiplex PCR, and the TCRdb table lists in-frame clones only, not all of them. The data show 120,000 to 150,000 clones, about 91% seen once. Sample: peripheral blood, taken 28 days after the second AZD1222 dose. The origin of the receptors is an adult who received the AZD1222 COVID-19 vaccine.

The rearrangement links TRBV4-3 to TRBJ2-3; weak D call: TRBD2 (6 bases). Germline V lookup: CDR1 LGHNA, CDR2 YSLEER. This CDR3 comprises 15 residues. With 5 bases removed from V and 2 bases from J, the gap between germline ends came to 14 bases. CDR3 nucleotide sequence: TGCGCCAGCAGCAGGGATAGCGGCTTCACAGATACGCAGTATTTT. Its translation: CASSRDSGFTDTQYF.

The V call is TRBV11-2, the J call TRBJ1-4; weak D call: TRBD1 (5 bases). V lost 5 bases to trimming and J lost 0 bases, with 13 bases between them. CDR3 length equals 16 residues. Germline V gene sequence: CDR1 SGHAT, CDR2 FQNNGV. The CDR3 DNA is TGTGCCAGCAGCACCGGGACGGTCGCAACTAATGAAAAACTGTTTTTT. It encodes CASSTGTVATNEKLFF.

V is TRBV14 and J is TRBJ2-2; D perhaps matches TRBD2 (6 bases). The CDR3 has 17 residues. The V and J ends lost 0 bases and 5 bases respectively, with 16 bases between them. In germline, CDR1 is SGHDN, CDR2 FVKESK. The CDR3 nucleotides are TGTGCCAGCAGCCAAGAAACCGCCGGAGGGCCTACCGGGGAGCTGTTTTTT. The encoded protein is CASSQETAGGPTGELFF.

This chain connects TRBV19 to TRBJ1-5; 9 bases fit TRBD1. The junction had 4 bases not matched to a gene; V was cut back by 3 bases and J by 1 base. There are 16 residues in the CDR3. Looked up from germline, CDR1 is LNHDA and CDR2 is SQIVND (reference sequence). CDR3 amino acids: CASSIPTGGSNQPQHF. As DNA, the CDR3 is TGTGCCAGTAGTATCCCGACAGGGGGAAGCAATCAGCCCCAGCATTTT.

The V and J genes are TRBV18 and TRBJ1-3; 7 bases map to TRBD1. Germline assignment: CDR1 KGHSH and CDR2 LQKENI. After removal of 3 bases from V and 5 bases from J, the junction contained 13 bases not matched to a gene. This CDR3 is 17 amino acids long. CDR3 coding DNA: TGTGCCAGCTCACCTATCAGACAGGGAGACGGCAGAAACACCATATATTTT. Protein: CASSPIRQGDGRNTIYF. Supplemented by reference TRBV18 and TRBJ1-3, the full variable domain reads NAGVMQNPRHLVRRRGQEARLRCSPMKGHSHVYWYRQLPEEGLKFMVYLQKENIIDESGMPKERFSAEFPKEGPSILRIQQVVRGDSAAYFCASSPIRQGDGRNTIYFGEGSWLTVV.

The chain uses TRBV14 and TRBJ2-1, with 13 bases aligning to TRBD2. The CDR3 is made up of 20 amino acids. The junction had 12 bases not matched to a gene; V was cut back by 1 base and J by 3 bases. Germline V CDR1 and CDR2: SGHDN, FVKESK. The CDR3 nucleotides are TGTGCCAGCAGCCAAGCCCAACTAGCGGGGGGGCTAGATCTCTACAATGAGCAGTTCTTC. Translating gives CASSQAQLAGGLDLYNEQFF. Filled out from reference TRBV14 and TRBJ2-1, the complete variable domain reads EAGVTQFPSHSVIEKGQTVTLRCDPISGHDNLYWYRRVMGKEIKFLLHFVKESKQDESGMPNNRFLAERTGGTYSTLKVQPAELEDSGVYFCASSQAQLAGGLDLYNEQFFGPGTRLTVL.